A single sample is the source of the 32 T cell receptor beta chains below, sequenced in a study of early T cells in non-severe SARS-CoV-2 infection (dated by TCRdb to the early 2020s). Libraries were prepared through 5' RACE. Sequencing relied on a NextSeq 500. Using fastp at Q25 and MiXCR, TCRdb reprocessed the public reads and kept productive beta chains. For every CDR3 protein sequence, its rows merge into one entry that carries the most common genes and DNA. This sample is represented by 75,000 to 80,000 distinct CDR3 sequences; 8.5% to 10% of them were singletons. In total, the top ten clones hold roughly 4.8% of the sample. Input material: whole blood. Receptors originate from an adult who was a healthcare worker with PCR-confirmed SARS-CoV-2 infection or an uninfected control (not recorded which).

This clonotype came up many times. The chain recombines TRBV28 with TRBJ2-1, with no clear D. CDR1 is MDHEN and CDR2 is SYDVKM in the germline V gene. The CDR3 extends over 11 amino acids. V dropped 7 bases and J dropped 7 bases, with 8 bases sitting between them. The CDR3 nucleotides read TGTGCCAGCACCTCAGATAATGAGCAGTTCTTC. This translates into CASTSDNEQFF.

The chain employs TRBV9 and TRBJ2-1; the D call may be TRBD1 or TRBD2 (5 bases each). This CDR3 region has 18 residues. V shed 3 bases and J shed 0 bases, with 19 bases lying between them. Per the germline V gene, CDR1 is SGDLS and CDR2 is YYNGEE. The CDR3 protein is CASSAPLHSGPSYNEQFF. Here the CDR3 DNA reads TGTGCCAGCAGCGCCCCCCTCCACTCGGGGCCCTCCTACAATGAGCAGTTCTTC.

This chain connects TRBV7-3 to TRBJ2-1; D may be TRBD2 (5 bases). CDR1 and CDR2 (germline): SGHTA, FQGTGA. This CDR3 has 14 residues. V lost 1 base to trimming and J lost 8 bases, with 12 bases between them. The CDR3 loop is CASSLILGSDEQFF. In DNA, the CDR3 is TGTGCCAGCAGCTTAATCCTAGGGAGCGATGAGCAGTTCTTC. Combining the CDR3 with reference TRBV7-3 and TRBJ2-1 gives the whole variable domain GAGVSQTPSNKVTEKGKYVELRCDPISGHTALYWYRQSLGQGPEFLIYFQGTGAADDSGLPNDRFFAVRPEGSVSTLKIQRTERGDSAVYLCASSLILGSDEQFFGPGTRLTVL.

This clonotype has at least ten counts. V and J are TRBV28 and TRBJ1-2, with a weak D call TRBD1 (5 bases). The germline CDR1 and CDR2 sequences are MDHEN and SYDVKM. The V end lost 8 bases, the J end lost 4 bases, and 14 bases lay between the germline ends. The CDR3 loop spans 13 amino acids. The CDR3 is CASLQGLGYGYTF. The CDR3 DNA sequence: TGTGCCAGCCTCCAGGGATTGGGCTATGGCTACACCTTC.

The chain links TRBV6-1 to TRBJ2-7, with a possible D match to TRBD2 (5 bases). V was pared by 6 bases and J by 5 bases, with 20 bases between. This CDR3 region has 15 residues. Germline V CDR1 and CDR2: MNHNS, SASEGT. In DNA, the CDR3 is TGTGCCAGCAGCGAGCGGAGGCAGCCTGGCCACGAGCAGTACTTC. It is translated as CASSERRQPGHEQYF.

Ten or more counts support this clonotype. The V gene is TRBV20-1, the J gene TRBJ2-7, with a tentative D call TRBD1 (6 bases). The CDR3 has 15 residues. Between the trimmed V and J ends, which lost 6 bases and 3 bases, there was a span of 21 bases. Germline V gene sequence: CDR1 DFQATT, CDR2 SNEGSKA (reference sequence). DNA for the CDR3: TGCAGTGCCCAAGTGTCGGGACGGGACAACTACGAGCAGTACTTC. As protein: CSAQVSGRDNYEQYF.

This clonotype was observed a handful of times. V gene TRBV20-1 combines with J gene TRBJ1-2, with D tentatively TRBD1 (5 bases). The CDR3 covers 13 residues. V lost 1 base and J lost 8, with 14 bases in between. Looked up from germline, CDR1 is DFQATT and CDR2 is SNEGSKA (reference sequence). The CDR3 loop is CSARGAGGGGYTF. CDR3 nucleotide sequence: TGCAGTGCTAGAGGAGCCGGGGGTGGAGGCTACACCTTC.

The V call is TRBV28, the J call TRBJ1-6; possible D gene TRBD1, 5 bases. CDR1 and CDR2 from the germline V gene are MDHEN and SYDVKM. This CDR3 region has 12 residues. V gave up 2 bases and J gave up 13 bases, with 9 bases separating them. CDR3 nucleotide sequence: TGTGCCAGCAGTTTAGACAGAGCGCCCCTCCACTTT. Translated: CASSLDRAPLHF.

The CDR3 reads CASRSENEQFF. CDR3 nucleotide sequence: TGTGCCAGTAGGTCCGAAAATGAGCAGTTCTTC. V and J are TRBV19 and TRBJ2-1, with no clear D. Trimming shortened V by 6 bases and J by 7 bases, and 7 bases separated the two germline ends. The CDR3 runs 11 residues. CDR1 is LNHDA and CDR2 is SQIVND in the germline V gene (reference sequence).

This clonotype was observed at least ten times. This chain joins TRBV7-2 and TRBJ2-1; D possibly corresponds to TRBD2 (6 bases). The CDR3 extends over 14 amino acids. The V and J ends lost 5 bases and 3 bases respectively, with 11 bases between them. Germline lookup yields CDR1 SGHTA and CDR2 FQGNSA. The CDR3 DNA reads TGTGCCAGCAGCCAATCGCGGGACTACAATGAGCAGTTCTTC. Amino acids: CASSQSRDYNEQFF.

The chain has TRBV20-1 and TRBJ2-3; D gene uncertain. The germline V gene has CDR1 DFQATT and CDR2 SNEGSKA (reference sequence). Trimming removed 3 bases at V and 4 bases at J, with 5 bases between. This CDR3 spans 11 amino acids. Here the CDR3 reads CSASSADTQYF. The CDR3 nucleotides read TGCAGTGCTAGTTCCGCAGATACGCAGTATTTT.

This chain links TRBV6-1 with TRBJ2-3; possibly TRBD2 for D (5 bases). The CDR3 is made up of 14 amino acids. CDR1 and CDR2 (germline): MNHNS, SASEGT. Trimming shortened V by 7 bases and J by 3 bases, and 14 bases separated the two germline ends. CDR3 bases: TGTGCCAGCAATCCTAGAGGGAGAACAGATACGCAGTATTTT. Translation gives CASNPRGRTDTQYF.

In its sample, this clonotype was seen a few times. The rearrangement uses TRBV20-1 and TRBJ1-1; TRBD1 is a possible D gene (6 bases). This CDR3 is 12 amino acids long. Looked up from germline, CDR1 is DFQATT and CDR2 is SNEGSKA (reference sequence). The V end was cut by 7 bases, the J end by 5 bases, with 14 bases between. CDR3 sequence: CSVSRRGTEAFF. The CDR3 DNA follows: TGCAGTGTCAGCCGTAGGGGGACTGAAGCTTTCTTT.

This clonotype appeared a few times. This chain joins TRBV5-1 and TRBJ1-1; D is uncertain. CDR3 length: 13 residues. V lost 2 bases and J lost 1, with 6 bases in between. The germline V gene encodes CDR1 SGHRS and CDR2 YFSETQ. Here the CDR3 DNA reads TGCGCCAGCAGCTTAGCGGCGAACACTGAAGCTTTCTTT. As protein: CASSLAANTEAFF. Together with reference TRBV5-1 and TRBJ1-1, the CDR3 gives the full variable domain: KAGVTQTPRYLIKTRGQQVTLSCSPISGHRSVSWYQQTPGQGLQFLFEYFSETQRNKGNFPGRFSGRQFSNSRSEMNVSTLELGDSALYLCASSLAANTEAFFGQGTRLTVV.

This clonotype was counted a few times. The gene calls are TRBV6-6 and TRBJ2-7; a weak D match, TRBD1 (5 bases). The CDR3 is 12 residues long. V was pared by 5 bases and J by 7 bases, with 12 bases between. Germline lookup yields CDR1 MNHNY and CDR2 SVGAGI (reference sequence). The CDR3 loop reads CASSAGRWEQYF. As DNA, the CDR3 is TGTGCCAGCAGTGCAGGGCGTTGGGAGCAGTACTTC.

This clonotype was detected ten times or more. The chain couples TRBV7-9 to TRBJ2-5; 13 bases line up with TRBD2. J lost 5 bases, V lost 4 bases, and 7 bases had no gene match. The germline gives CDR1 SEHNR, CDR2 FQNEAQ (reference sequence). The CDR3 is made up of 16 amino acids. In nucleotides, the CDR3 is TGTGCCAGCAGCTCAACTAGCGGGAGGGCCTGGGAGACCCAGTACTTC. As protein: CASSSTSGRAWETQYF.

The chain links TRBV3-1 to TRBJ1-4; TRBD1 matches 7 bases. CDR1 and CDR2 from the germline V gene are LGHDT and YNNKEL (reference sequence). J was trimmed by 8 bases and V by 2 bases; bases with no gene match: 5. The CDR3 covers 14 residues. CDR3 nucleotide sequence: TGTGCCAGCAGCCAACCCGACAGGGAAGAAAAACTGTTTTTT. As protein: CASSQPDREEKLFF.

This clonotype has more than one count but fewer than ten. CDR3 residues: CSASAGPGELFF. CDR3 nucleotide sequence: TGCAGTGCTAGTGCAGGTCCTGGGGAGCTGTTTTTT. This chain joins TRBV20-1 and TRBJ2-2; D ambiguous. The CDR3 is made up of 12 amino acids. Germline loops: CDR1 DFQATT, CDR2 SNEGSKA (reference sequence). Deletions cut 3 bases from V and 8 bases from J, with 10 bases between.

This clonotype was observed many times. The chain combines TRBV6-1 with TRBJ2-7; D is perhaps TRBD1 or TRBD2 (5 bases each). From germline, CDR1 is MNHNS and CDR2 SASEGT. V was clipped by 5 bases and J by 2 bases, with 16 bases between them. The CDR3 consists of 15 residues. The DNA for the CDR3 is TGTGCCAGCAGTCTCATAAGGGACGTGACCTACGAGCAGTACTTC. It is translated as CASSLIRDVTYEQYF.

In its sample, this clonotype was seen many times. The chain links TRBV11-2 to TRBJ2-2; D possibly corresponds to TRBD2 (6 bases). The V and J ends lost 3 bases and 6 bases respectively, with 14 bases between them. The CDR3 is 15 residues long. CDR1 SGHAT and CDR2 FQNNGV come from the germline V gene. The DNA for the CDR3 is TGTGCCAGCAGCTTGACTAGTATTCAGTCCGGGGAGCTGTTTTTT. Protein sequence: CASSLTSIQSGELFF.

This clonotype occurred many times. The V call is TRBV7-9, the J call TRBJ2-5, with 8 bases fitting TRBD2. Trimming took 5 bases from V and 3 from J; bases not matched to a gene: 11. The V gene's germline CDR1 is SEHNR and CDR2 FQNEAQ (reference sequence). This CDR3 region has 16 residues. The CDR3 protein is CASSPRGGIGEETQYF. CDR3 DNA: TGTGCCAGCAGCCCCCGGGGGGGGATAGGCGAAGAGACCCAGTACTTC.

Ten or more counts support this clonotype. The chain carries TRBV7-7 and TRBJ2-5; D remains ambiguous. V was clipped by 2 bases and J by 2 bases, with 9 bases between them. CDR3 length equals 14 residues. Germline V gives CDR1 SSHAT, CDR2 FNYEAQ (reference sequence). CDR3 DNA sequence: TGTGCCAGCAGCTTATTGGGTAAACAAGAGACCCAGTACTTC. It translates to CASSLLGKQETQYF.

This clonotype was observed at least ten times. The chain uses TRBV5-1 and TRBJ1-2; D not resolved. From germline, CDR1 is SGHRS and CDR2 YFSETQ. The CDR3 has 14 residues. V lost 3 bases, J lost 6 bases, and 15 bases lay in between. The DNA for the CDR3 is TGCGCCAGCAGCTCGGACTCCGGTAGGAATGGCTACACCTTC. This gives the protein CASSSDSGRNGYTF.

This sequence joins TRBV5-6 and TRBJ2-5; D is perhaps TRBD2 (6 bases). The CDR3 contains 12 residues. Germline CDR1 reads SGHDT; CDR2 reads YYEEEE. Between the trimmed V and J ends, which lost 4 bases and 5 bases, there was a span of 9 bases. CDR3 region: CASSQRGETQYF. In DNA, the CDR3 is TGTGCCAGCAGCCAACGGGGGGAGACCCAGTACTTC.

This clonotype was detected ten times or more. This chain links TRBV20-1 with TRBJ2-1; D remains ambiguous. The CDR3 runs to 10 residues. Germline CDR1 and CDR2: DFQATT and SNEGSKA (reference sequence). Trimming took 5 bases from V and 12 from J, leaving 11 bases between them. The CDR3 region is CSARPGGQFF. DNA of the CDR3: TGCAGTGCTCGACCCGGCGGGCAGTTCTTC.

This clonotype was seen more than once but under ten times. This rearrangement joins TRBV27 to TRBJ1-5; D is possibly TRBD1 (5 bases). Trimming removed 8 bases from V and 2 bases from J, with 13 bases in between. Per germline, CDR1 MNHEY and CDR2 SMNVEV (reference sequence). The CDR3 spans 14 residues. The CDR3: CASGAGSGNQPQHF. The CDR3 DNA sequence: TGTGCCAGCGGGGCGGGATCAGGCAATCAGCCCCAGCATTTT.

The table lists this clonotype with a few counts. The CDR3: CATSDSTSGGYEQYF. The CDR3 bases are TGTGCCACCAGTGATTCGACTAGCGGGGGCTACGAGCAGTACTTC. The rearrangement uses TRBV24-1 and TRBJ2-7; 12 positions match TRBD2. V shed 2 bases, J shed 3 bases, and the junction held 1 base outside the gene matches. Per the germline V gene, CDR1 is KGHDR and CDR2 is SFDVKD. The CDR3 is 15 amino acids.

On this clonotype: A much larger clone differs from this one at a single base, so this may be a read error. The chain's CDR3 is CASRQTGTNSPLHF. In nucleotides, the CDR3 is TGTGCCAGCAGGCAGACAGGGACTAATTCACCCCTCCACTTT. The J gene is TRBJ1-6, the V gene TRBV7-9; 7 nucleotides agree with TRBD1. Looked up from germline, CDR1 is SEHNR and CDR2 is FQNEAQ (reference sequence). V shed 6 bases, J shed 6 bases, and the junction held 5 bases outside the gene matches. CDR3 length equals 14 residues.

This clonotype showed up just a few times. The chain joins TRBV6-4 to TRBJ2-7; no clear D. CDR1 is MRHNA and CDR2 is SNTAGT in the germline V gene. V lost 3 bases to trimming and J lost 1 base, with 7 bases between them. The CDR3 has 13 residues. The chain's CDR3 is CASSEANSYEQYF. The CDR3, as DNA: TGTGCCAGCAGTGAGGCCAATTCCTACGAGCAGTACTTC.

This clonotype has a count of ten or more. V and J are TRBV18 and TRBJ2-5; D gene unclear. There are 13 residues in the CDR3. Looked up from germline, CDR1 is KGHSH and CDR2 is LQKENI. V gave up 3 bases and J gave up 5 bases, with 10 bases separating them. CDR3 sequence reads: CASSPLPWETQYF. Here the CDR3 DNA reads TGTGCCAGCTCACCCCTACCTTGGGAGACCCAGTACTTC.

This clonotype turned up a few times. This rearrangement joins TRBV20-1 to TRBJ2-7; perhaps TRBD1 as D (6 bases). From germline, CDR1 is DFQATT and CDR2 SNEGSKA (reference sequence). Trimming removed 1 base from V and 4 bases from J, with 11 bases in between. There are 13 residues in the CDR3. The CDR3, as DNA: TGCAGTGCTAGAGGTCCCAGGGGATACGAGCAGTACTTC. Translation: CSARGPRGYEQYF.

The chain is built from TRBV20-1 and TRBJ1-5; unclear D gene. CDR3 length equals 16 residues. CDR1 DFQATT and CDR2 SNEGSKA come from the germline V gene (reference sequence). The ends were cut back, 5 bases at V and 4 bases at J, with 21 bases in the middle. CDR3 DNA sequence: TGCAGTGCTCTAACCCTACGGACGCGTGGAAATCAGCCCCAGCATTTT. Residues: CSALTLRTRGNQPQHF.